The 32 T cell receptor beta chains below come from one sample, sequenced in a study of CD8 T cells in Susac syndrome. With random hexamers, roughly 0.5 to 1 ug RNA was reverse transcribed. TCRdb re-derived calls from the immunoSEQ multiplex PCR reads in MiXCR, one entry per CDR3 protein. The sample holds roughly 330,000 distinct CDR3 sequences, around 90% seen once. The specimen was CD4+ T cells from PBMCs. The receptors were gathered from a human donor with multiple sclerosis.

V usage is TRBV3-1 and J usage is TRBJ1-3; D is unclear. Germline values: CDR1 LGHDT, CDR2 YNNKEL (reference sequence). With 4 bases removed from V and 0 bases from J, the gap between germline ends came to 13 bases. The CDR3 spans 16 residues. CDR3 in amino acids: CASSRNSGTSGNTIYF. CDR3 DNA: TGTGCCAGCAGCCGGAACAGCGGTACCTCTGGAAACACCATATATTTT.

The CDR3 loop is CASSPRPDRTAEAFF. DNA of the CDR3: TGTGCCAGCAGTCCCCGACCCGACAGGACTGCTGAAGCTTTCTTT. The gene calls are TRBV27 and TRBJ1-1, with D perhaps TRBD1 (6 bases). With 5 bases removed from V and 6 bases from J, the gap between germline ends came to 19 bases. CDR1 and CDR2 (germline): MNHEY, SMNVEV (reference sequence). The CDR3 extends over 15 amino acids.

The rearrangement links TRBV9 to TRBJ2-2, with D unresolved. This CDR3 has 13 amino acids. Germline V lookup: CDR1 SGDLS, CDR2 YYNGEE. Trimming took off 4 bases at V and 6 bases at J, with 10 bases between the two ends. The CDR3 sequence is CASSPLGSGELFF. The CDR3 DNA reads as TGTGCCAGCAGCCCTCTAGGGTCCGGGGAGCTGTTTTTT.

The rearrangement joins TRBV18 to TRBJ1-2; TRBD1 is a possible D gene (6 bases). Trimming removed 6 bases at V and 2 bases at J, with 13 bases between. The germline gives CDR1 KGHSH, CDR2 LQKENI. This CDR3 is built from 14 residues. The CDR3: CASSPRGENYGYTF. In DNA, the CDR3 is TGTGCCAGCTCCCCCAGGGGCGAGAACTATGGCTACACCTTC.

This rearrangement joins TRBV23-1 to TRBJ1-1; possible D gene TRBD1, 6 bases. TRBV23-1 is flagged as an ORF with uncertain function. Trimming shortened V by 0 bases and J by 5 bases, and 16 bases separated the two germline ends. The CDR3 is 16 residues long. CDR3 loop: CASSQSLPMRGTEAFF. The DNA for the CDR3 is TGCGCCAGCAGTCAATCGTTACCTATGAGGGGGACTGAAGCTTTCTTT.

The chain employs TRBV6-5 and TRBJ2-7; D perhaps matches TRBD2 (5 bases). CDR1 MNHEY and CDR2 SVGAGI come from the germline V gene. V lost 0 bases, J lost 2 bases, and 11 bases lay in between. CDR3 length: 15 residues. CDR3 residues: CASSYSNLGAYEQYF. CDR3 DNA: TGTGCCAGCAGTTACTCGAATCTCGGGGCCTACGAGCAGTACTTC.

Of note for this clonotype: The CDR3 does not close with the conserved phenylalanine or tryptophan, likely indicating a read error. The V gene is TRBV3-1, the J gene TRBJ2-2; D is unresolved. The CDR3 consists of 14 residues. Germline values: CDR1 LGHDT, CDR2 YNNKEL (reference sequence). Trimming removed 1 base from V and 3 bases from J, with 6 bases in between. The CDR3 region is CASSQVGDTGELFL. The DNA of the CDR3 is TGTGCCAGCAGCCAAGTTGGGGACACCGGGGAGCTGTTTCTT.

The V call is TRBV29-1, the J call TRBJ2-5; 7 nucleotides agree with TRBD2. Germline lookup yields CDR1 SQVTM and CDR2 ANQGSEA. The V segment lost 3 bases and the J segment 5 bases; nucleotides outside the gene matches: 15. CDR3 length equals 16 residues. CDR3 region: CSVDSVDPAGRETQYF. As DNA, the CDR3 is TGCAGCGTTGATTCGGTCGATCCAGCGGGACGGGAGACCCAGTACTTC.

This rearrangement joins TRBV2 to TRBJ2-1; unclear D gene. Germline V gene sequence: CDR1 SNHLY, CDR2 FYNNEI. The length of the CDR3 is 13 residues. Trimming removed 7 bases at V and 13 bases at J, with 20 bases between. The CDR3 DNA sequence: TGTGCCAGCAATAGGTGGGGTGCGAGTAAACAGTTCTTC. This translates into CASNRWGASKQFF.

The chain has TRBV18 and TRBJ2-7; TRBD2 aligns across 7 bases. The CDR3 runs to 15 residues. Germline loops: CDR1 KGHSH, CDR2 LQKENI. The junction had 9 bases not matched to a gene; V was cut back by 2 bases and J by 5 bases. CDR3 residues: CASSPNGGTPHEQYF. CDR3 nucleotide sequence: TGTGCCAGCTCACCAAACGGGGGGACCCCCCACGAGCAGTACTTC.

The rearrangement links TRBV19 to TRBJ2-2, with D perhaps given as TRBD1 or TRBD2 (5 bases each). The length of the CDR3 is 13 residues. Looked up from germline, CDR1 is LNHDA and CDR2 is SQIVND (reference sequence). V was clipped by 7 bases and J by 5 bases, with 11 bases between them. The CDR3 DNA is TGTGCCAGTATGGGGGACCTGACCGGGGAGCTGTTTTTT. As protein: CASMGDLTGELFF.

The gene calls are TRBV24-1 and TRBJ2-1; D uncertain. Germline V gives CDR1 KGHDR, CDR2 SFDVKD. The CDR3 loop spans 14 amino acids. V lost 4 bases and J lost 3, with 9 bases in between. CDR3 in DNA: TGTGCCACCAGTGAACCTCCGATCTACAATGAGCAGTTCTTC. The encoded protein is CATSEPPIYNEQFF.

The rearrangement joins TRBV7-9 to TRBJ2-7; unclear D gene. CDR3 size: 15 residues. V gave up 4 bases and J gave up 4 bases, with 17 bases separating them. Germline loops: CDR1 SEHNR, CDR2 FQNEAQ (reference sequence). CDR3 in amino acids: CASSYPRRATYEQYF. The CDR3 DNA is TGTGCCAGCAGCTACCCGAGAAGGGCAACGTACGAGCAGTACTTC.

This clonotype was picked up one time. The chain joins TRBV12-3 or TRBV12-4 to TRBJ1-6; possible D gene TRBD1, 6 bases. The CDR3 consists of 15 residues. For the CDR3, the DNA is TGTGCATCAAGTTACGGGGGACACTTGAATTCACCCCTCCACTTT. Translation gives CASSYGGHLNSPLHF.

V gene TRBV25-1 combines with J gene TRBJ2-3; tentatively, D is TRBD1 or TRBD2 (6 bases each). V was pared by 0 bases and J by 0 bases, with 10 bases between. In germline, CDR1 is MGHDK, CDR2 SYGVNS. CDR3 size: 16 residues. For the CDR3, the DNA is TGTGCCAGCAGTGAATATGGGGGGCCGAGCACAGATACGCAGTATTTT. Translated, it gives CASSEYGGPSTDTQYF.

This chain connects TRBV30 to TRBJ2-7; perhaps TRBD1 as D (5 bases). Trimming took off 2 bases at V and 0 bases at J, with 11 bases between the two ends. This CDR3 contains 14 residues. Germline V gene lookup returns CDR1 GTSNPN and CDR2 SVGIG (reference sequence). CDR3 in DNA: TGTGCCTGGAGTCGGACACTAAGCTCCTACGAGCAGTACTTC. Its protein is CAWSRTLSSYEQYF.

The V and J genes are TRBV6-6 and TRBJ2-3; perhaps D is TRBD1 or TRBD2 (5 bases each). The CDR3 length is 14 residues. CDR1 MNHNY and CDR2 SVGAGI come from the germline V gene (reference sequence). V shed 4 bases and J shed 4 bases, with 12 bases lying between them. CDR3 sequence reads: CASSLGVVPDTQYF. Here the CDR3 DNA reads TGTGCCAGCAGTTTGGGGGTTGTACCAGATACGCAGTATTTT.

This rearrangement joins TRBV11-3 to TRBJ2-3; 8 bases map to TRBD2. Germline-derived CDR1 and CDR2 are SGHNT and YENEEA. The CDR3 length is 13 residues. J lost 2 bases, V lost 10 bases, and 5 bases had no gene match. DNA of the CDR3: TGTGCCACGGGTAGCGGGAACACAGATACGCAGTATTTT. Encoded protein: CATGSGNTDTQYF.

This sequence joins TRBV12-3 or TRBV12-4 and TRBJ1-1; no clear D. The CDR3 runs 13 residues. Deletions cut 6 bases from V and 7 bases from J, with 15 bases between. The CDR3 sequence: CASSQVSPSEAFF. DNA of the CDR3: TGTGCCAGCAGCCAGGTCAGCCCGAGTGAAGCTTTCTTT.

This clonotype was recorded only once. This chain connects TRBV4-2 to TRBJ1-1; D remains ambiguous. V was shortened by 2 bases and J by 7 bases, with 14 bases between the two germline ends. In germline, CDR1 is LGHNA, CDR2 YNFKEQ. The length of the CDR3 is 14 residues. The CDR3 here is CASSQSLSIVEAFF. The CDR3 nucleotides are TGTGCCAGCAGCCAAAGTCTGAGCATAGTTGAAGCTTTCTTT.

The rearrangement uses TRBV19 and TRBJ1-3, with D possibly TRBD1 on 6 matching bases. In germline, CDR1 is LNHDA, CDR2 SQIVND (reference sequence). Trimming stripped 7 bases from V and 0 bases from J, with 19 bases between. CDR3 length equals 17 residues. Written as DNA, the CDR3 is TGTGCCAGTAACCTAGGGGGACACCCGATCTCTGGAAACACCATATATTTT. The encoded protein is CASNLGGHPISGNTIYF. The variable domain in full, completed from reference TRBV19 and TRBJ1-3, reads DGGITQSPKYLFRKEGQNVTLSCEQNLNHDAMYWYRQDPGQGLRLIYYSQIVNDFQKGDIAEGYSVSREKKESFPLTVTSAQKNPTAFYLCASNLGGHPISGNTIYFGEGSWLTVV.

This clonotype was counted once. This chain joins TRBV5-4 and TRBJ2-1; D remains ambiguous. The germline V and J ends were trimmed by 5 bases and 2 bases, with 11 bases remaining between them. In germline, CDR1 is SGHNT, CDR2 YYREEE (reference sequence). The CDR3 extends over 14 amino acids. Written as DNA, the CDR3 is TGTGCCAGCAGTCTCCCTAATACCTACAATGAGCAGTTCTTC. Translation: CASSLPNTYNEQFF.

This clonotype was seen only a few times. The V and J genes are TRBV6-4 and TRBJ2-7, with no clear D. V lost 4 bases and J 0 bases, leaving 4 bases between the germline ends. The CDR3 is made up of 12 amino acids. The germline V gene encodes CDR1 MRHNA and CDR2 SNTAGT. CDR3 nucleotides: TGTGCCAGCAGTGGGGACTCCTACGAGCAGTACTTC. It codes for CASSGDSYEQYF.

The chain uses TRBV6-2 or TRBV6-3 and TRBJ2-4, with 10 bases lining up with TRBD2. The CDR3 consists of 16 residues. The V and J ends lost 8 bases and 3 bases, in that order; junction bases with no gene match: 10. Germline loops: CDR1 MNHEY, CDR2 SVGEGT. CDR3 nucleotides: TGTGCCAGCTCTAGCGGGAGTTTCAATGTCAAAAACATTCAGTACTTC. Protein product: CASSSGSFNVKNIQYF.

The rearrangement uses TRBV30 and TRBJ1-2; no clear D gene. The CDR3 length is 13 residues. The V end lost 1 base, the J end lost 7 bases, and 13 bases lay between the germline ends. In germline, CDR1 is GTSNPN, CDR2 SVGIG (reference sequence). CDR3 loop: CAWSGFTAGGYTF. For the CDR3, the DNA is TGTGCCTGGAGTGGGTTCACGGCAGGTGGCTACACCTTC.

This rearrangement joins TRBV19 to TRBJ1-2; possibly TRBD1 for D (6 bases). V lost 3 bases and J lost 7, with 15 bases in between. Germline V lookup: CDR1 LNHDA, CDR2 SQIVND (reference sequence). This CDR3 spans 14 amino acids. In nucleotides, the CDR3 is TGTGCCAGTAGTATCGTCCCAGAAGGGGGTGGCTACACCTTC. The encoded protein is CASSIVPEGGGYTF.

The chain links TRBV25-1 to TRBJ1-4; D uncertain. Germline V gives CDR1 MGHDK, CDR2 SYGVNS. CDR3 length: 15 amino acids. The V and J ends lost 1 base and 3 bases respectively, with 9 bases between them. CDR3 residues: CASSELGNSNEKLFF. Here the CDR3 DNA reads TGTGCCAGCAGTGAATTAGGGAATTCTAATGAAAAACTGTTTTTT. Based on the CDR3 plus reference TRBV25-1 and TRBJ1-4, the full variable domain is EADIYQTPRYLVIGTGKKITLECSQTMGHDKMYWYQQDPGMELHLIHYSYGVNSTEKGDLSSESTVSRIRTEHFPLTLESARPSHTSQYLCASSELGNSNEKLFFGSGTQLSVL.

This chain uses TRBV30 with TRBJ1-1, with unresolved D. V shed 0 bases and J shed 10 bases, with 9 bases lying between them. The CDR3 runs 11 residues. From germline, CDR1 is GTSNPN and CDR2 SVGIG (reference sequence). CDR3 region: CAWSVGVGAFF. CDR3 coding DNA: TGTGCCTGGAGTGTGGGAGTTGGAGCTTTCTTT.

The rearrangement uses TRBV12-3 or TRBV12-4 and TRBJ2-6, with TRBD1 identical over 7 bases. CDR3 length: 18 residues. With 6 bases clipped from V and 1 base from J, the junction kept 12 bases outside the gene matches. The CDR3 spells CASSRPRGRGSGANVLTF. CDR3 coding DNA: TGTGCCAGCAGCCGCCCGAGGGGGCGCGGGTCTGGGGCCAACGTCCTGACTTTC.

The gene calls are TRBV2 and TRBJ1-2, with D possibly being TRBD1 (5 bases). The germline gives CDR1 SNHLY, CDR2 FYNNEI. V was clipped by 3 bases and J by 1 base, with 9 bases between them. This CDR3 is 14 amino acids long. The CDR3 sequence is CASSEGGINYGYTF. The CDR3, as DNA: TGTGCCAGCAGTGAGGGGGGGATTAACTATGGCTACACCTTC.

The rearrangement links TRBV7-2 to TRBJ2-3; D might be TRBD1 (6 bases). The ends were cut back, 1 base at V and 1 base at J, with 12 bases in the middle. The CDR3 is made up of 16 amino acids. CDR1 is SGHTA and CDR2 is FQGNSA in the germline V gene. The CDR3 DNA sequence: TGTGCCAGCAGCTTAGAGGGCAGGGGCGGCACAGATACGCAGTATTTT. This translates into CASSLEGRGGTDTQYF.

CDR3 residues: CASSRAGTGGPTGELFF. CDR3 DNA: TGCGCCAGCAGCCGCGCCGGGACAGGGGGCCCCACCGGGGAGCTGTTTTTT. The chain couples TRBV5-1 to TRBJ2-2; 12 nucleotides align to TRBD1. V shed 4 bases, J shed 4 bases, and the junction held 8 bases outside the gene matches. This CDR3 contains 17 residues. Germline V gene data show CDR1 as SGHRS and CDR2 as YFSETQ.